This T cell receptor (beta chain) is drawn from a study of cytomegalovirus exposure and HLA in healthy donors. The length of the CDR3 is 14 residues. The V end lost 4 bases, the J end lost 7 bases, and 17 bases lay between the germline ends. The germline V gene has CDR1 SGDLS and CDR2 YYNGEE. With 60 Vbeta and 13 Jbeta primers, the PCR was carried out. Using immunoSEQ multiplex PCR, the repertoire was profiled, and TCRdb retains in-frame clones only, with some absent. The sample records some 110,000 clones, 80% to 90% being singletons. The clonotype comes from a woman in her thirties in good health and CMV-seronegative. The chain recombines TRBV9 with TRBJ1-2; TRBD1 might be the D (6 bases). Sequences were obtained from PBMCs. The CDR3 nucleotides are TGTGCCAGCAGCCCGGGGGGCGTGGGTGGTGGCTACACCTTC. Translating it yields CASSPGGVGGGYTF.